The 27 T cell receptor beta chains below were found in one sample sequenced in a study of blood T cell repertoires in COVID-19. Some clones are missing from TCRdb's copy, which holds only in-frame ones; the method was immunoSEQ multiplex PCR. The data hold several thousand clones, with about four fifths observed a single time. The source material was peripheral blood. The source of these receptors is a man aged 70 or older with active COVID-19.

The chain links TRBV3-1 (or the pseudogene TRBV3-2) to TRBJ2-7; unclear D gene. Trimming removed 4 bases at V and 5 bases at J, with 15 bases between. CDR3 length: 14 residues. Germline V gives CDR1 LGHDT, CDR2 YNNKEL (reference sequence). CDR3 residues: CASSPPSLSHEQYF. DNA for the CDR3: TGTGCCAGCAGCCCTCCTAGTTTGAGTCACGAGCAGTACTTC.

The CDR3 region is CASSLRQFNNYGYTF. CDR3 sequence (DNA): TGTGCCAGCAGCTTAAGACAGTTCAATAACTATGGCTACACCTTC. The chain uses TRBV7-8 and TRBJ1-2; TRBD1 is a possible D gene (5 bases). V shed 2 bases and J shed 1 base, with 11 bases lying between them. Germline V gene sequence: CDR1 SGHVS, CDR2 FQNEAQ. This CDR3 is 15 amino acids long.

The rearrangement joins TRBV3-1 (or the pseudogene TRBV3-2) to TRBJ2-1; D is perhaps TRBD2 (6 bases). Trimming pared 7 bases from V and 10 bases from J, leaving 20 bases between. The CDR3 consists of 14 residues. Looked up from germline, CDR1 is LGHDT and CDR2 is YNNKEL (reference sequence). CDR3 amino acids: CASTTRFREREQFF. CDR3 sequence (DNA): TGTGCCAGCACCACCCGCTTCCGGGAGCGGGAGCAGTTCTTC.

This clone has more than one count but fewer than ten. The chain has TRBV10-1 and TRBJ1-1, with TRBD1 as a possible D gene (5 bases). V lost 6 bases, J lost 4 bases, and 24 bases lay in between. CDR3 length: 17 residues. From germline, CDR1 is WNHNN and CDR2 SYGVQD (reference sequence). In DNA form, the CDR3 reads TGCGCCAGCAGCGCCACCGACATCCAGGGAGGGTCCACTGAAGCTTTCTTT. Its protein product is CASSATDIQGGSTEAFF.

The rearrangement links TRBV7-8 to TRBJ2-1, with D uncertain. From germline, CDR1 is SGHVS and CDR2 FQNEAQ. V lost 4 bases to trimming and J lost 6 bases, with 19 bases between them. This CDR3 has 16 residues. CDR3 in DNA: TGTGCCAGCAGCTCCCGATGGGCTACAATCGGCAATGAGCAGTTCTTC. This codes for CASSSRWATIGNEQFF.

This chain joins TRBV6-1 and TRBJ2-3; 8 nucleotides match TRBD2. This CDR3 is 15 amino acids long. CDR1 is MNHNS and CDR2 is SASEGT in the germline V gene. With V trimmed by 3 bases and J by 7 bases, 9 bases remained unmatched. The CDR3 DNA follows: TGTGCCAGCAGTGACGTCGGGAGGGGGACAAATACGCAGTATTTT. It encodes CASSDVGRGTNTQYF.

This chain links TRBV9 with TRBJ1-2, with 7 nucleotides matching TRBD1. Germline-derived CDR1 and CDR2 are SGDLS and YYNGEE. The J segment lost 8 bases and the V segment lost 0 bases, leaving 7 bases of the junction unmatched. CDR3 length: 14 residues. This CDR3 reads CASSVAAQGDGYTF. The CDR3 DNA sequence: TGTGCCAGCAGCGTAGCTGCCCAGGGGGACGGCTACACCTTC.

The CDR3: CASSGWENIQYF. Written as DNA, the CDR3 is TGTGCCAGCAGCGGTTGGGAGAACATTCAGTACTTC. The chain joins TRBV7-2 to TRBJ2-4; tentatively, D is TRBD2 (5 bases). V was trimmed by 5 bases and J by 7 bases, leaving 9 bases between them. The germline V gene encodes CDR1 SGHTA and CDR2 FQGNSA. CDR3 length: 12 amino acids.

The chain recombines TRBV27 with TRBJ1-2; no definite D call. The ends were cut back, 6 bases at V and 5 bases at J, with 10 bases in the middle. Germline-derived CDR1 and CDR2 are MNHEY and SMNVEV (reference sequence). The CDR3 sequence is 12 residues long. CDR3 sequence: CASSGGSYGYTF. CDR3 DNA: TGTGCCAGCAGCGGAGGATCATATGGCTACACCTTC.

The gene calls are TRBV25-1 and TRBJ2-6; D uncertain. The CDR3 has 15 amino acids. V was trimmed by 6 bases and J by 4 bases, leaving 13 bases between them. CDR1 is MGHDK and CDR2 is SYGVNS in the germline V gene. This chain's CDR3 is CASRLTGRGANVLTF. The CDR3 nucleotides are TGTGCCAGCAGACTGACGGGTCGGGGGGCCAACGTCCTGACTTTC.

The genes are TRBV6-2 or TRBV6-3 and TRBJ2-5; tentative D call: TRBD1 (6 bases). The CDR3 is made up of 15 amino acids. Germline V gene data show CDR1 as MNHEY and CDR2 as SVGEGT. With 5 bases removed from V and 5 bases from J, the gap between germline ends came to 18 bases. The CDR3 loop is CASSGAGARTETQYF. CDR3 in DNA: TGTGCCAGCAGTGGGGCAGGGGCTAGAACGGAGACCCAGTACTTC.

The V gene is TRBV28, the J gene TRBJ2-6, with D possibly being TRBD1 (6 bases). Between the trimmed V and J ends, which lost 2 bases and 4 bases, there was a span of 15 bases. The CDR3 runs 17 residues. Germline CDR1 and CDR2: MDHEN and SYDVKM. In nucleotides, the CDR3 is TGTGCCAGCAGTTTAAAGACAGGTCTTCTCGGGGCCAACGTCCTGACTTTC. Its protein product is CASSLKTGLLGANVLTF. The full variable domain, completed using reference TRBV28 and TRBJ2-6, is DVKVTQSSRYLVKRTGEKVFLECVQDMDHENMFWYRQDPGLGLRLIYFSYDVKMKEKGDIPEGYSVSREKKERFSLILESASTNQTSMYLCASSLKTGLLGANVLTFGAGSRLTVL.

The gene calls are TRBV7-9 and TRBJ1-1, with D hard to call. CDR1 is SEHNR, CDR2 FQNEAQ, per germline (reference sequence). V gave up 7 bases and J gave up 4 bases, with 16 bases separating them. This CDR3 has 14 amino acids. As DNA, the CDR3 is TGTGCCAGCACCGTAGATTTTGCTATCACTGAAGCTTTCTTT. Residues: CASTVDFAITEAFF. Filled out from reference TRBV7-9 and TRBJ1-1, the complete variable domain reads DTGVSQNPRHKITKRGQNVTFRCDPISEHNRLYWYRQTLGQGPEFLTYFQNEAQLEKSRLLSDRFSAERPKGSFSTLEIQRTEQGDSAMYLCASTVDFAITEAFFGQGTRLTVV.

The chain combines TRBV24-1 with TRBJ2-6; perhaps TRBD1 as D (5 bases). Germline V gene sequence: CDR1 KGHDR, CDR2 SFDVKD. V was trimmed by 5 bases and J by 0 bases, leaving 7 bases between them. The CDR3 sequence is 15 residues long. The CDR3 DNA follows: TGTGCCACCAGTGTAACAGGCTCTGGGGCCAACGTCCTGACTTTC. Amino acid sequence: CATSVTGSGANVLTF.

The V and J genes are TRBV9 and TRBJ2-2; TRBD2 matches at 11 bases. V lost 0 bases to trimming and J lost 6 bases; unmatched junction nucleotides: 1. The CDR3 sequence is 15 residues long. The germline V gene has CDR1 SGDLS and CDR2 YYNGEE. In DNA, the CDR3 is TGTGCCAGCAGCGTAGAACTAGCGGGAGCCGGGGAGCTGTTTTTT. It codes for CASSVELAGAGELFF.

The chain carries TRBV7-9 and TRBJ2-2, with 10 bases matching TRBD1. Per the germline V gene, CDR1 is SEHNR and CDR2 is FQNEAQ (reference sequence). The CDR3 is made up of 14 amino acids. After removal of 7 bases from V and 6 bases from J, the junction contained 5 bases not matched to a gene. The chain's CDR3 is CASIDRGLAGELFF. The CDR3 bases are TGTGCCAGCATTGACAGGGGGCTGGCCGGGGAGCTGTTTTTT.

The V gene is TRBV13, the J gene TRBJ2-1; 12 bases agree with TRBD1. The V gene end was trimmed by 6 bases and the J gene end by 7 bases; junction bases not matched to a gene: 4. Germline assignment: CDR1 PRHDT and CDR2 FYEKMQ (reference sequence). The CDR3 is 14 amino acids. The DNA of the CDR3 is TGTGCCAGCAGAACGGGACAGGGGGCGAATGAGCAGTTCTTC. It specifies CASRTGQGANEQFF.

V gene TRBV7-3 combines with J gene TRBJ2-3, with a possible D match to TRBD2 (6 bases). CDR1 is SGHTA, CDR2 FQGTGA, per germline. V lost 8 bases to trimming and J lost 1 base, with 13 bases between them. The CDR3 runs to 14 residues. The CDR3: CASWRDRRTDTQYF. CDR3 nucleotides: TGTGCCAGCTGGAGGGATCGCCGCACAGATACGCAGTATTTT.

The J gene is TRBJ1-3, the V gene TRBV28; D might be TRBD1 (6 bases). Germline loops: CDR1 MDHEN, CDR2 SYDVKM. This CDR3 has 14 amino acids. The germline V and J ends were trimmed by 4 bases and 4 bases, with 11 bases remaining between them. The CDR3 here is CASSSPTGGNTIYF. As DNA, the CDR3 is TGTGCCAGCAGTTCACCGACAGGCGGAAACACCATATATTTT.

The chain links TRBV5-1 to TRBJ2-6, with a weak D call TRBD1 (6 bases). Germline loops: CDR1 SGHRS, CDR2 YFSETQ. There are 14 residues in the CDR3. The V end was cut by 4 bases, the J end by 2 bases, with 7 bases between. CDR3: CASSRQAGANVLTF. The CDR3 DNA sequence: TGCGCCAGCAGCCGACAGGCTGGGGCCAACGTCCTGACTTTC. The entire variable domain, with the rest obtained from reference TRBV5-1 and TRBJ2-6, is as follows: KAGVTQTPRYLIKTRGQQVTLSCSPISGHRSVSWYQQTPGQGLQFLFEYFSETQRNKGNFPGRFSGRQFSNSRSEMNVSTLELGDSALYLCASSRQAGANVLTFGAGSRLTVL.

The chain carries TRBV4-2 and TRBJ1-6; D remains unclear. CDR1 LGHNA and CDR2 YNFKEQ come from the germline V gene. V lost 0 bases to trimming and J lost 8 bases, with 11 bases between them. The CDR3 runs to 15 residues. The CDR3 loop reads CASSQEAVGDSPLHF. CDR3 DNA: TGTGCCAGCAGCCAAGAAGCGGTCGGGGATTCACCCCTCCACTTT.

The genes are TRBV4-1 and TRBJ2-1; the match to TRBD2 covers 10 bases. With 1 base clipped from V and 4 bases from J, the junction kept 7 bases outside the gene matches. Germline V gene sequence: CDR1 MGHRA, CDR2 YSYEKL. The CDR3 runs 17 residues. DNA for the CDR3: TGCGCCAGCAGCCAAGGCCCCAGGACTAGCGGTTACAATGAGCAGTTCTTC. This translates into CASSQGPRTSGYNEQFF.

J is TRBJ1-6 and V is TRBV3-1 (or the pseudogene TRBV3-2); perhaps TRBD1 as D (6 bases). The V gene's germline CDR1 is LGHDT and CDR2 YNNKEL (reference sequence). The CDR3 totals 15 residues. V was cut by 4 bases and J by 3 bases, with 10 bases left in between. CDR3 bases: TGTGCCAGCAGCCGAGGGGACATCTATAATTCACCCCTCCACTTT. It translates to CASSRGDIYNSPLHF.

The chain carries TRBV6-5 and TRBJ2-3; the match to TRBD2 covers 10 bases. V trimming: 0 bases; J trimming: 9 bases; junction bases outside the gene matches: 9. The CDR3 has 16 residues. Per germline, CDR1 MNHEY and CDR2 SVGAGI. As DNA, the CDR3 is TGTGCCAGCAGTTACTCGACGGCTAGCGGGAGACGCACGCAGTATTTT. It encodes CASSYSTASGRRTQYF.

This clone showed up just a few times. The CDR3 DNA reads as TGTGCCACCAGTGCCAAACAGGGGGCAGGATACAATGAGCAGTTCTTC. This codes for CATSAKQGAGYNEQFF. The chain has TRBV24-1 and TRBJ2-1, with TRBD1 identical over 9 bases. This CDR3 is built from 16 residues. J gave up 4 bases and V 5 bases, and 8 bases lay outside the gene matches. Germline values: CDR1 KGHDR, CDR2 SFDVKD.

This clone came up once. This chain joins TRBV7-2 and TRBJ2-4; the match to TRBD1 covers 8 bases. The trim removed 5 bases at V and 8 bases at J, leaving 11 bases unmatched. Germline lookup yields CDR1 SGHTA and CDR2 FQGNSA. The CDR3 is 15 amino acids. The CDR3 bases are TGTGCCAGCAGCCCCCAGACAGGGGTGGCCTACATTCAGTACTTC. Amino acids: CASSPQTGVAYIQYF. The whole variable domain, filled in from reference TRBV7-2 and TRBJ2-4, reads GAGVSQSPSNKVTEKGKDVELRCDPISGHTALYWYRQSLGQGLEFLIYFQGNSAPDKSGLPSDRFSAERTGGSVSTLTIQRTQQEDSAVYLCASSPQTGVAYIQYFGAGTRLSVL.

A single count supports this clone. CDR3 bases: TGTGCCAGCAGTTTACTAGCGGGAGTCGGCGAGCAGTACTTC. Its protein product is CASSLLAGVGEQYF. V usage is TRBV28 and J usage is TRBJ2-7, with TRBD2 identical over 10 bases. Germline CDR1 is MDHEN and CDR2 is SYDVKM. Trimming at V came to 2 bases and at J to 6 bases, leaving 4 bases not matched to a gene. This CDR3 region has 14 residues.